This TCR beta chain was identified in a study of T cells in Graves' hyperthyroidism and ophthalmopathy. Study results and limitations: A 13 V-J model separated ophthalmopathy from stable hyperthyroidism. Blood held most thyroid clonotypes expanded above 0.001 frequency.

Patients were excluded because of uncontrolled infection, other autoimmune disease, pregnancy or lactation. Diagnosis relied on clinical symptoms, serum thyroxine and TRAb, thyroid ultrasound and orbital computed tomography. Amplified TCR beta CDR3 regions came from RNA transcripts. Primed by the HTBI set, a first-round RT-PCR was run on the TCR CDR3. TCRdb redid the calling of the multiplex PCR reads with MiXCR, one entry per CDR3 protein. This table has about 260,000 distinct CDR3 sequences, approximately 16% appearing once. This clonotype was observed at least ten times. Its antigen is undetermined. The specimen was blood. This clonotype was sampled from a woman in her late teens or twenties with Graves' ophthalmopathy.

Here the CDR3 DNA reads TGTGCCAGCAGTGAACCCGTGCACGAGCAGTACTTC. Amino acids: CASSEPVHEQYF. The genes are TRBV2 and TRBJ2-7; D is unresolved. Germline loops: CDR1 SNHLY, CDR2 FYNNEI. This CDR3 spans 12 amino acids. V was clipped by 2 bases and J by 5 bases, with 7 bases between them.